A single sample is the source of the 13 T cell receptor beta chains below, sequenced in a study of blood T cells in healthy people across ages. A second PCR of roughly 6 to 12 cycles used a sample-barcoded 5' primer and a J-beta primer mix. Each CDR3 protein gets one entry after TCRdb re-called the 5' RACE reads with MiXCR. The sample consists of around 1,900,000 distinct CDR3 sequences, roughly two fifths of them appearing once. Sequencing used blood. The receptors originated from a human donor in good health.

The genes are TRBV12-5 and TRBJ1-2, with a possible D match to TRBD1 (5 bases). Trimming took off 3 bases at V and 3 bases at J, with 17 bases between the two ends. The germline CDR1 and CDR2 sequences are LGHNT and FRNRAP. The CDR3 consists of 16 residues. CDR3 loop: CASGFGAANGDYGYTF. The CDR3 DNA follows: TGTGCTAGTGGTTTTGGGGCAGCCAACGGCGACTATGGCTACACCTTC. Filled out from reference TRBV12-5 and TRBJ1-2, the complete variable domain reads DARVTQTPRHKVTEMGQEVTMRCQPILGHNTVFWYRQTMMQGLELLAYFRNRAPLDDSGMPKDRFSAEMPDATLATLKIQPSEPRDSAVYFCASGFGAANGDYGYTFGSGTRLTVV.

V and J are TRBV12-3 or TRBV12-4 and TRBJ1-2; D is perhaps TRBD1 (6 bases). Trimming removed 4 bases from V and 4 bases from J, with 16 bases in between. This CDR3 comprises 15 residues. This chain's CDR3 is CASSSNGQTSYGYTF. In nucleotides, the CDR3 is TGTGCCAGCAGTTCGAACGGACAGACCTCCTATGGCTACACCTTC.

In its sample, this clonotype was seen many times. The chain joins TRBV29-1 to TRBJ2-7, with TRBD2 as a possible D gene (6 bases). V shed 3 bases and J shed 2 bases, with 11 bases lying between them. Germline V CDR1 and CDR2: SQVTM, ANQGSEA. This CDR3 is built from 13 residues. The DNA of the CDR3 is TGCAGCGTTGATGGGGGAGGAACCTACGAGCAGTACTTC. It encodes CSVDGGGTYEQYF.

There are a few counts of this clonotype. The rearrangement joins TRBV20-1 to TRBJ1-4; D call uncertain. V gave up 6 bases and J gave up 4 bases, with 15 bases separating them. The V gene's germline CDR1 is DFQATT and CDR2 SNEGSKA (reference sequence). This CDR3 comprises 14 residues. The CDR3 DNA follows: TGCAGTGCCTTAACCGGGAGCCTTAATGAAAAACTGTTTTTT. Translated, it gives CSALTGSLNEKLFF.

This clonotype was observed a few times. The J gene is TRBJ2-5, the V gene TRBV7-2, with 7 bases aligning to TRBD1. J lost 11 bases, V lost 0 bases, and 12 bases had no gene match. Germline lookup yields CDR1 SGHTA and CDR2 FQGNSA. The CDR3 sequence is 15 residues long. As DNA, the CDR3 is TGTGCCAGCAGCTTAGCCGGGACCCCAGGGGGTGAGCAGTACTTC. It specifies CASSLAGTPGGEQYF.

This chain joins TRBV7-2 and TRBJ2-7; 7 bases line up with TRBD1. The CDR3 runs 14 residues. The junction had 5 bases not matched to a gene; V was cut back by 3 bases and J by 3 bases. Germline V CDR1 and CDR2: SGHTA, FQGNSA. DNA for the CDR3: TGTGCCAGCAGCTTCTCGACAGGGATCTACGAGCAGTACTTC. Encoded protein: CASSFSTGIYEQYF.

The chain has TRBV7-2 and TRBJ2-3; 8 positions match TRBD2. This CDR3 region has 14 residues. CDR1 SGHTA and CDR2 FQGNSA come from the germline V gene. V lost 5 bases to trimming and J lost 8 bases; unmatched junction nucleotides: 9. CDR3 in DNA: TGTGCCAGCAGCCAACGACGGGAGGGGGGTACGCAGTATTTT. Amino acid sequence: CASSQRREGGTQYF.

This clonotype was counted ten times or more. The J gene is TRBJ2-7, the V gene TRBV29-1; 9 nucleotides align to TRBD1. V lost 7 bases, J lost 3 bases, and 4 bases stayed unmatched. This CDR3 contains 12 residues. The V gene's germline CDR1 is SQVTM and CDR2 ANQGSEA. CDR3 amino acids: CSAGTGLYEQYF. DNA for the CDR3: TGCAGCGCCGGGACAGGGCTCTACGAGCAGTACTTC.

This clonotype was seen a handful of times. This rearrangement joins TRBV20-1 to TRBJ2-7; no clear D. The germline gives CDR1 DFQATT, CDR2 SNEGSKA (reference sequence). The CDR3 consists of 14 residues. Trimming took 2 bases from V and 2 from J, leaving 13 bases between them. The CDR3 protein is CSARSETRPYEQYF. DNA for the CDR3: TGCAGTGCTAGATCCGAGACTCGACCCTACGAGCAGTACTTC.

The gene calls are TRBV6-5 and TRBJ2-7; D gene uncertain. The CDR3 length is 15 residues. The germline V gene encodes CDR1 MNHEY and CDR2 SVGAGI. Trimming stripped 5 bases from V and 3 bases from J, with 17 bases between. CDR3 nucleotide sequence: TGTGCCAGCAGTCTTAACACCGAGTCGATCTACGAGCAGTACTTC. It codes for CASSLNTESIYEQYF.

V usage is TRBV4-2 and J usage is TRBJ1-2; weak D call: TRBD1 (5 bases). The V end was cut by 4 bases, the J end by 2 bases, with 20 bases between. Germline V CDR1 and CDR2: LGHNA, YNFKEQ. This CDR3 has 17 residues. Here the CDR3 reads CASSPTAGTGYNYGYTF. The CDR3 region has the DNA TGTGCCAGCAGCCCAACGGCCGGGACGGGTTACAACTATGGCTACACCTTC.

The chain has TRBV7-2 and TRBJ1-4; TRBD1 is a possible D gene (6 bases). Germline V gene lookup returns CDR1 SGHTA and CDR2 FQGNSA. Deletions cut 2 bases from V and 7 bases from J, with 11 bases between. CDR3 size: 14 residues. CDR3 bases: TGTGCCAGCAGCTTACGCAGGGGTAGTGAAAAACTGTTTTTT. This encodes CASSLRRGSEKLFF. The full variable domain, completed using reference TRBV7-2 and TRBJ1-4, is GAGVSQSPSNKVTEKGKDVELRCDPISGHTALYWYRQSLGQGLEFLIYFQGNSAPDKSGLPSDRFSAERTGGSVSTLTIQRTQQEDSAVYLCASSLRRGSEKLFFGSGTQLSVL.

Concerning this clonotype: A read error is possible here, since a much larger clone lies one base away. The chain carries TRBV12-3 or TRBV12-4 and TRBJ2-1; 8 bases agree with TRBD1. The last part of the DNA fits TRBJ2-7 better; the J call may be wrong. The CDR3 length is 15 residues. This chain's CDR3 is CASKDGDRFYNEQYF. In DNA, the CDR3 is TGTGCCAGCAAAGATGGGGACAGGTTCTACAATGAGCAGTACTTC.